Below, 9 T cell receptor beta chains from the same sample are listed, as sequenced in a study of identical twins (dated by TCRdb to 2016 to 2018). Library construction relied on 5' RACE. Sequencing was performed on an Illumina HiSeq 2000. TCRdb reanalyzed the raw reads on its own, using fastp at Q25 for trimming and MiXCR for clone calling, and kept in-frame beta chains. Records with the same CDR3 protein are collapsed into one entry carrying the most frequent genes and DNA. A total of hundreds of thousands of distinct CDR3 sequences appear in this sample, 9% to 15% of them only once. Around 1.6% of the sample lies in the top ten. These same records also appear under a second study, on yellow fever vaccine responses in identical twins.

Sequenced sample: PBMCs. The receptor source for this set is a woman aged 18-29 years in good health.

The chain couples TRBV4-1 to TRBJ2-5; D unresolved. V gave up 1 base and J gave up 4 bases, with 10 bases separating them. Per the germline V gene, CDR1 is MGHRA and CDR2 is YSYEKL. The CDR3 consists of 14 residues. CDR3 amino acids: CASSQVWVLETQYF. The CDR3 nucleotides are TGCGCCAGCAGCCAAGTGTGGGTTTTAGAGACCCAGTACTTC.

This clonotype was seen more than once but under ten times. The V and J genes are TRBV10-2 and TRBJ2-1; D is uncertain. The ends were cut back, 8 bases at V and 5 bases at J, with 13 bases in the middle. The CDR3 consists of 13 residues. Germline V lookup: CDR1 WSHSY, CDR2 SAAADI. The CDR3 here is CASRDAFNNEQFF. The CDR3 DNA sequence: TGCGCCAGCCGAGACGCCTTTAACAATGAGCAGTTCTTC.

V gene TRBV5-1 combines with J gene TRBJ2-3; TRBD1 matches at 11 bases. V dropped 4 bases and J dropped 4; count of bases not matched to a gene: 8. The germline V gene encodes CDR1 SGHRS and CDR2 YFSETQ. The CDR3 consists of 16 residues. In nucleotides, the CDR3 is TGCGCCAGCAGCCGAGGGACAGGGGGAGTCCCAGATACGCAGTATTTT. It is translated as CASSRGTGGVPDTQYF.

V and J are TRBV3-1 and TRBJ2-1, with 11 bases fitting TRBD2. The junction had 4 bases not matched to a gene; V was cut back by 3 bases and J by 6 bases. Germline CDR1 LGHDT, CDR2 YNNKEL (reference sequence). The CDR3 has 15 residues. CDR3 in amino acids: CASSHLAGGGNEQFF. The CDR3 coding sequence is TGTGCCAGCAGCCATCTAGCGGGAGGTGGCAATGAGCAGTTCTTC.

This chain connects TRBV10-3 to TRBJ2-3; perhaps TRBD2 as D (5 bases). Trimming removed 10 bases at V and 1 base at J, with 12 bases between. The CDR3 is 13 amino acids. Germline-derived CDR1 and CDR2 are ENHRY and SYGVKD. In DNA form, the CDR3 reads TGTGCCAAAAAGGCGGAGGGCACAGATACGCAGTATTTT. This codes for CAKKAEGTDTQYF.

This clonotype has a handful of counts. The chain is built from TRBV7-8 and TRBJ2-7, with no clear D. V dropped 1 base and J dropped 4 bases, with 17 bases sitting between them. This CDR3 is built from 16 residues. Germline V gene data show CDR1 as SGHVS and CDR2 as FQNEAQ. The CDR3 sequence is CASSLVVGSSLYEQYV. CDR3 sequence (DNA): TGTGCCAGCAGCTTAGTCGTTGGCAGCTCTCTGTACGAGCAGTACGTC.

This chain links TRBV5-1 with TRBJ1-2; 10 positions match TRBD1. Germline assignment: CDR1 SGHRS and CDR2 YFSETQ. This CDR3 spans 14 amino acids. Germline trimming cut 6 bases from V and 8 bases from J; bases unmatched to any gene: 10. Here the CDR3 DNA reads TGCGCCAGCAAAGAAGGACAGGGGGAAAACGGCTACACCTTC. It specifies CASKEGQGENGYTF.

This clonotype was found many times. The chain employs TRBV5-6 and TRBJ2-3; no definite D call. Germline lookup yields CDR1 SGHDT and CDR2 YYEEEE. CDR3 length equals 15 residues. Trimming shortened V by 4 bases and J by 4 bases, and 16 bases separated the two germline ends. The CDR3 nucleotides read TGTGCCAGCAGCCCCCCCTGGGTTGATGCAGATACGCAGTATTTT. As protein: CASSPPWVDADTQYF. The variable domain in full, completed from reference TRBV5-6 and TRBJ2-3, reads DAGVTQSPTHLIKTRGQQVTLRCSPKSGHDTVSWYQQALGQGPQFIFQYYEEEERQRGNFPDRFSGHQFPNYSSELNVNALLLGDSALYLCASSPPWVDADTQYFGPGTRLTVL.

The chain uses TRBV28 and TRBJ1-1; the match to TRBD1 covers 7 bases. CDR1 is MDHEN, CDR2 SYDVKM, per germline. This CDR3 spans 15 amino acids. J lost 5 bases, V lost 6 bases, and 12 bases had no gene match. CDR3 loop: CASRSPGGLGTEAFF. The CDR3 DNA reads as TGTGCCAGCAGAAGCCCAGGGGGTTTGGGAACTGAAGCTTTCTTT.